This TCR beta chain was recorded in a study of response to subunit inactivated influenza vaccine. Each CDR3 protein gets one entry after TCRdb re-called the RT-PCR reads with MiXCR. The sample records about 170,000 distinct CDR3 sequences, 10% to 15% being singletons. There are 21 residues in the CDR3. Germline assignment: CDR1 GTSNPN and CDR2 SVGIG (reference sequence). V lost 2 bases, J lost 0 bases, and 29 bases lay in between. These data also featured in a second study, about T cells expressing NK-cell markers. That work states: TCR beta cDNA was generated via 5'RACE template switching incorporating UMIs. According to the study, TCR beta repertoires originated from sorted CD3+CD56+NKG2C+, CD3+CD56+NKG2C- and CD3+CD56-NKG2C+ T cells. A range of roughly 1.0-8% of CD8+ T cells consisted of dominant NKG2C+ clonotypes in more than five donors. These clonotypes, the leaders elsewhere, also led the CD3+CD56-NKG2C+ fraction in several donors.

The chain combines TRBV30 with TRBJ1-3; D not resolved. Sequenced here: CD8+ T cells sorted from PBMCs, sampled roughly 12 days after vaccination. This sequence was found in a man in his fifties who received an inactivated influenza vaccine. The CDR3 sequence: CAWSPIFTYIPSGFSGNTIYF. For the CDR3, the DNA is TGTGCCTGGAGTCCAATTTTCACTTACATACCCTCGGGCTTCTCTGGAAACACCATATATTTT. Complete variable domain (other parts from reference TRBV30 and TRBJ1-3): SQTIHQWPATLVQPVGSPLSLECTVEGTSNPNLYWYRQAAGRGLQLLFYSVGIGQISSEVPQNLSASRPQDRQFILSSKKLLLSDSGFYLCAWSPIFTYIPSGFSGNTIYFGEGSWLTVV.